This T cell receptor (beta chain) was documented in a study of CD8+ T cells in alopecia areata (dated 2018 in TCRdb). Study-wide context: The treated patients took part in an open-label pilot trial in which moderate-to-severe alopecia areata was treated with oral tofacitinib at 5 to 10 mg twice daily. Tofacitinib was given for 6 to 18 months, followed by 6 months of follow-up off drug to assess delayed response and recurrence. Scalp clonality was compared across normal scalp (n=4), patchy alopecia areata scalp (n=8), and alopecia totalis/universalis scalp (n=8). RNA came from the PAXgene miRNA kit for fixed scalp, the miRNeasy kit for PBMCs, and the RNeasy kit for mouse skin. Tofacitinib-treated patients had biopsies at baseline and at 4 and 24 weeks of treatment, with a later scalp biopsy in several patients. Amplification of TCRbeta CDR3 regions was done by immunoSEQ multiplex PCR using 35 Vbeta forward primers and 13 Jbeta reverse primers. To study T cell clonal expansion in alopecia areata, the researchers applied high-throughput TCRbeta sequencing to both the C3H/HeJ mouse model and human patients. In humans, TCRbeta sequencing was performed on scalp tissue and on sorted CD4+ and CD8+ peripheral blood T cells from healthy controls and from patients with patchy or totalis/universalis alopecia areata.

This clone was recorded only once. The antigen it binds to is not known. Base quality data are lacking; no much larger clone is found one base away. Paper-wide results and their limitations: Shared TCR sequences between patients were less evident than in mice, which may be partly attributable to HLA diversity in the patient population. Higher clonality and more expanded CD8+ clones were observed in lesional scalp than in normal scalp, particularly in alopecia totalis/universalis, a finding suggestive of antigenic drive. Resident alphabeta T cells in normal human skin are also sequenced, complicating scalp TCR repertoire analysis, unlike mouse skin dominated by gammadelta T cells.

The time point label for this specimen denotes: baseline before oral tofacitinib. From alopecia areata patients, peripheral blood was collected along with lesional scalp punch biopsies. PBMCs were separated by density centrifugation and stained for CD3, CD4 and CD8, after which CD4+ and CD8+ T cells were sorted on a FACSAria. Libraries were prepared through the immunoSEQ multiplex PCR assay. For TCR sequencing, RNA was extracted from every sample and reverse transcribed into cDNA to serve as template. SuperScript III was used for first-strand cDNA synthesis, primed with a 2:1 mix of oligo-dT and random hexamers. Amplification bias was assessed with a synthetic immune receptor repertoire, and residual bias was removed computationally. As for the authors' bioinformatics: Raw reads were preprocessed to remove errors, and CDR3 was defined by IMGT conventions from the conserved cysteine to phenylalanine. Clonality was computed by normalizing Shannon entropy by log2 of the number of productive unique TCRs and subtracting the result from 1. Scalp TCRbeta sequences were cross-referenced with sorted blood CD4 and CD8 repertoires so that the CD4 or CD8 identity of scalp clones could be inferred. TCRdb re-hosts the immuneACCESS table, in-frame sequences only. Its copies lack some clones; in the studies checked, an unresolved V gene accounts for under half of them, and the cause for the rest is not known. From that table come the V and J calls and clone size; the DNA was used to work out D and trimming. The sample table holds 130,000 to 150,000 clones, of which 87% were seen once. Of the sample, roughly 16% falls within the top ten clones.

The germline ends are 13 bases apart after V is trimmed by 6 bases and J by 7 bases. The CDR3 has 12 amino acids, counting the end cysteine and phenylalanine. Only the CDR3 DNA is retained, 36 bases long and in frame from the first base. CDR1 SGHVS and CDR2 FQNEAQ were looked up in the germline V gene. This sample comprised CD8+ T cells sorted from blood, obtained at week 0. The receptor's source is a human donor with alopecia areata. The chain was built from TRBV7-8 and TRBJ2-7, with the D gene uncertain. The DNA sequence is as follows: TGTGCCAGCAGTGGGGTTTCGGATGAGCAGTACTTC. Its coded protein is CASSGVSDEQYF.